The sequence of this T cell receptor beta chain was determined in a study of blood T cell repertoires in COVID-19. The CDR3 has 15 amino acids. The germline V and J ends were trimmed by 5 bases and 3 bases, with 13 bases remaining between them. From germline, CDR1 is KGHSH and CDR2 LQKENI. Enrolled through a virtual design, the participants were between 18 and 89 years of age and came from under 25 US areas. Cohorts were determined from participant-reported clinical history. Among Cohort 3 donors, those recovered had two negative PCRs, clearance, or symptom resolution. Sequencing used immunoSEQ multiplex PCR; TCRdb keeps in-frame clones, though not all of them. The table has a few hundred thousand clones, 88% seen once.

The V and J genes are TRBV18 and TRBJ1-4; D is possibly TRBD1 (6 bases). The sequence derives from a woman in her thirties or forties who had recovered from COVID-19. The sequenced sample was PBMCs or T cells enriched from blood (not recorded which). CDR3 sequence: CASSSRRGPNEKLFF. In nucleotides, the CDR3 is TGTGCCAGCTCATCACGGCGGGGGCCTAATGAAAAACTGTTTTTT. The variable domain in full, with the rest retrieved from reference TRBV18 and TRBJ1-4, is NAGVMQNPRHLVRRRGQEARLRCSPMKGHSHVYWYRQLPEEGLKFMVYLQKENIIDESGMPKERFSAEFPKEGPSILRIQQVVRGDSAAYFCASSSRRGPNEKLFFGSGTQLSVL.